This T cell receptor beta chain stems from a study of blood T cell repertoires in COVID-19. Whole-study context: Some COVID-19 samples were acute and others convalescent; all came from the United States, Italy and Spain.

Measured with immunoSEQ multiplex PCR; TCRdb has only the in-frame clones, and not every one. The table includes over 15,000 clones, approximately 89% detected once. Germline V lookup: CDR1 MNHEY, CDR2 SVGAGI. V gave up 7 bases and J gave up 3 bases, with 17 bases separating them. This CDR3 is built from 15 residues. The TCR sequence derives from a man in his 60s with active COVID-19. The material sequenced was peripheral blood. J is TRBJ2-3 and V is TRBV6-5; D perhaps matches TRBD1 (6 bases). CDR3 coding DNA: TGTGCCAGCACCCCACATGGGGGCAGGACAGATACGCAGTATTTT. Translated: CASTPHGGRTDTQYF.